This T cell receptor beta chain was sequenced during a study of blood T cells in healthy people across ages. Sample-barcoded 5' priming and a J-beta primer mix drove a second PCR of roughly 6 to 12 cycles. Using its own MiXCR run on the 5' RACE reads, TCRdb lists one record per CDR3 protein. The sample has some 920,000 distinct CDR3 sequences; about 51% are singletons. This clonotype turned up a few times. The CDR3 loop spans 14 amino acids. V was clipped by 1 base and J by 8 bases, with 15 bases between them. Germline values: CDR1 DFQATT, CDR2 SNEGSKA (reference sequence). Sequences were obtained from blood. V is TRBV20-1 and J is TRBJ2-1; D possibly corresponds to TRBD2 (6 bases). The receptor was derived from a woman aged 55 to 70 in good health. The CDR3 loop reads CSARVGGPIDEQFF. The DNA of the CDR3 is TGCAGTGCTAGAGTCGGAGGGCCAATCGATGAGCAGTTCTTC.